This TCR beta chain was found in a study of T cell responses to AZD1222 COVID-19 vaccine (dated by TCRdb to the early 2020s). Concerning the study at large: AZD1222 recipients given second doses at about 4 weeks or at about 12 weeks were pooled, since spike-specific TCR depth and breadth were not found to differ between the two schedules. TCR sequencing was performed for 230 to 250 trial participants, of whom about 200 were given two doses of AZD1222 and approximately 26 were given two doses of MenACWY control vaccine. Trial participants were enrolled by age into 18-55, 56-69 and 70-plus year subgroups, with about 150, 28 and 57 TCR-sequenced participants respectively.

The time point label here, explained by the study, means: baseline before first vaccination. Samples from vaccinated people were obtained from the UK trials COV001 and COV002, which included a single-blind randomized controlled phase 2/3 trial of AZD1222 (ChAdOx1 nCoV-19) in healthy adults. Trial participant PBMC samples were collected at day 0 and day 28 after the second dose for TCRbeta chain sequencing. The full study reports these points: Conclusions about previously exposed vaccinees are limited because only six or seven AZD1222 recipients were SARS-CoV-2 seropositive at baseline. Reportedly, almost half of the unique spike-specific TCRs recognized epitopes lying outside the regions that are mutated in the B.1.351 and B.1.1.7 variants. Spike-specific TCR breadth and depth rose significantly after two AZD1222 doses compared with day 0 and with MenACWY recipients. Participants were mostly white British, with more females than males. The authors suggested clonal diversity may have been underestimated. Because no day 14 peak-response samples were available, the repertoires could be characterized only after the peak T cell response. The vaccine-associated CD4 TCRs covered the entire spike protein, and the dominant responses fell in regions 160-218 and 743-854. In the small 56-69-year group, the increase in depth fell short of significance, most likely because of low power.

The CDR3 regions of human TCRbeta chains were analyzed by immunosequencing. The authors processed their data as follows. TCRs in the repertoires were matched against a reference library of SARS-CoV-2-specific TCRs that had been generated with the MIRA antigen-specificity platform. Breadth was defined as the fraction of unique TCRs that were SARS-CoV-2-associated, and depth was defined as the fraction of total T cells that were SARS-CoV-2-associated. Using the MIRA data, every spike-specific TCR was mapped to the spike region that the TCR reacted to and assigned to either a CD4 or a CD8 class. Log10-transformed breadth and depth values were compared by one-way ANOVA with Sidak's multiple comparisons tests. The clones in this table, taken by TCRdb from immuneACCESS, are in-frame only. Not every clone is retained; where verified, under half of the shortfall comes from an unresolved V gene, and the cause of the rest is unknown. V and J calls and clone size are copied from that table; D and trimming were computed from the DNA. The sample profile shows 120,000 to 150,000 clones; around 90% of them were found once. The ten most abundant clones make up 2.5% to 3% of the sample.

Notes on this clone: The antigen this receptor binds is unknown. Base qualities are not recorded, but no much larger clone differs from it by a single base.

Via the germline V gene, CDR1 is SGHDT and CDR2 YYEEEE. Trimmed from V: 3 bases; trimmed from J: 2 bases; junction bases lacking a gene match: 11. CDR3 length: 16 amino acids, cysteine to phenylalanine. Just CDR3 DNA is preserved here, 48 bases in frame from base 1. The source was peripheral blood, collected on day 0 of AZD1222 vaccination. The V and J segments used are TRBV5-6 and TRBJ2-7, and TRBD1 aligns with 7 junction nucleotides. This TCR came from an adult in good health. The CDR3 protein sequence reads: CASSSYLRQGAYEQYF. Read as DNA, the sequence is TGTGCCAGCAGCTCCTACCTCCGACAGGGAGCCTACGAGCAGTACTTC.